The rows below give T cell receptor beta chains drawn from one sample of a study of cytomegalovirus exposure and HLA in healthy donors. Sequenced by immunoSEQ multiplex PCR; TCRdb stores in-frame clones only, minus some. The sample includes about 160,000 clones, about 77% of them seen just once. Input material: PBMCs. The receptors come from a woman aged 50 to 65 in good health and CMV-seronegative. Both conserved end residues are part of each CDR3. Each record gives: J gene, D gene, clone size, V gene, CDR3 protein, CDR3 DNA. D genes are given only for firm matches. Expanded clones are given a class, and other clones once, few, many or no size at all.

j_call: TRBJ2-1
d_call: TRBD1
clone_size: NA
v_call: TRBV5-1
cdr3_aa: CASSWTGQAPNEQFF
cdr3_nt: TGCGCCAGCAGCTGGACGGGACAGGCACCCAATGAGCAGTTCTTC

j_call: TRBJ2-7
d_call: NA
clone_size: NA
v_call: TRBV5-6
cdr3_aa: CASSLDRAYEQYF
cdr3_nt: TGTGCCAGCAGCTTGGACAGGGCCTACGAGCAGTACTTC

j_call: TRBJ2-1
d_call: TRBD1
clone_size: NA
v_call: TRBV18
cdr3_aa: CASSPGQAVFF
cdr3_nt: TGTGCCAGCTCACCAGGACAGGCTGTGTTCTTC

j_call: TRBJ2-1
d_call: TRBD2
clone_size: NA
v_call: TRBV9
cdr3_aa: CASSAAKSGRIYNEQFF
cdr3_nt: TGTGCCAGCAGCGCGGCTAAAAGCGGGAGGATCTACAATGAGCAGTTCTTC

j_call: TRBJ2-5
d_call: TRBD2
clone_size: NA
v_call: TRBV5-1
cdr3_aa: CASSYLLAGEVQETQYF
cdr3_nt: TGCGCCAGCAGCTACCTTCTAGCGGGGGAGGTCCAAGAGACCCAGTACTTC

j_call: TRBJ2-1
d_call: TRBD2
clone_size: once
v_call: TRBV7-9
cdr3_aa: CASSPRPGTSGHNEQFF
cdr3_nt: TGTGCCAGCAGCCCTCGTCCCGGGACTAGCGGACACAATGAGCAGTTCTTC

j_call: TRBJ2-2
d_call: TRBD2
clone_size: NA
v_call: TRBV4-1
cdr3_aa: CASSQGTSFGELFF
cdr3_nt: TGCGCCAGCAGCCAAGGGACTAGTTTCGGGGAGCTGTTTTTT

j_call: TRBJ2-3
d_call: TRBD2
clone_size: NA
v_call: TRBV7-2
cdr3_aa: CASSLDWAGVQDTQYF
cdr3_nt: TGTGCCAGCAGCTTAGACTGGGCGGGGGTGCAAGATACGCAGTATTTT

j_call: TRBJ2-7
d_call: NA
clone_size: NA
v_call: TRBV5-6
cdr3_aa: CASSFPPEGEVRSSYEQYF
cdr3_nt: TGTGCCAGCAGCTTTCCCCCGGAAGGGGAGGTTCGCTCCTCCTACGAGCAGTACTTC

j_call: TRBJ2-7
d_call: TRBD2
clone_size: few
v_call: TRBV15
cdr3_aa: CATSRYPLRASGVPHEQYF
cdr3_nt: TGTGCCACCAGCAGATACCCCCTGCGGGCTAGCGGGGTTCCCCACGAGCAGTACTTC

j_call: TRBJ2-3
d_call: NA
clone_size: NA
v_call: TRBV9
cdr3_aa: CASSVVPDSIADTQYF
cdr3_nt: TGTGCCAGCAGCGTAGTTCCGGACTCGATCGCAGATACGCAGTATTTT

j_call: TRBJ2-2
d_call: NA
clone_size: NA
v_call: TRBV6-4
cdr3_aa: CASSEHLEGGELFF
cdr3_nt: TGTGCCAGCAGTGAACATCTTGAGGGCGGGGAGCTGTTTTTT

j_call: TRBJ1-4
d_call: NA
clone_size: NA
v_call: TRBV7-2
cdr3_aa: CASSLLATNEKLFF
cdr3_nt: TGTGCCAGCAGCTTACTTGCAACTAATGAAAAACTGTTTTTT